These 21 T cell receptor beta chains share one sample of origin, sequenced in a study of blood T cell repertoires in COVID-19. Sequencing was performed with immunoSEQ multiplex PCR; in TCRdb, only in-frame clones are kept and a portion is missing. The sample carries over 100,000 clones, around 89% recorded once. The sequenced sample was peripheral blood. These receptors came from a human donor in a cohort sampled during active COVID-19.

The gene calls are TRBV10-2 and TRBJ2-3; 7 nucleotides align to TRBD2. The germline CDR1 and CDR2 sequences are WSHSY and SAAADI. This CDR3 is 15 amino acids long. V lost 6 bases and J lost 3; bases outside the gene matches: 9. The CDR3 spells CASSPRSGQTDTQYF. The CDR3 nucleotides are TGCGCCAGCAGCCCCCGTAGCGGGCAAACAGATACGCAGTATTTT.

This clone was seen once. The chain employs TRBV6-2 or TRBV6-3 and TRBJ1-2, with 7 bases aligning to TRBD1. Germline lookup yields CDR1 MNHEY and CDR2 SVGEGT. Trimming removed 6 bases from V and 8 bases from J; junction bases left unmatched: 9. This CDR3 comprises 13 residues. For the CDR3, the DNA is TGTGCCAGCAGCCAGGGACAGTTAGCAGGCTACACCTTC. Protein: CASSQGQLAGYTF.

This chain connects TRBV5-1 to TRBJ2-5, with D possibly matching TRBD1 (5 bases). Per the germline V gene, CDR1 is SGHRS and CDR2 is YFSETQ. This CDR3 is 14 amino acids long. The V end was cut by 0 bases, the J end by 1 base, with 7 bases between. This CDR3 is CASSLGGAQETQYF. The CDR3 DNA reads TGCGCCAGCAGCTTGGGTGGGGCCCAAGAGACCCAGTACTTC.

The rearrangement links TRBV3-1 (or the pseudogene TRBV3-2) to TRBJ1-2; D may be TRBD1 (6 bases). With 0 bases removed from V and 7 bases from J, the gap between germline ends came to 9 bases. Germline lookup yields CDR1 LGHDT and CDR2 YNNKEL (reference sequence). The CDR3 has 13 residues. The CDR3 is CASSQDRRGGYTF. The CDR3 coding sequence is TGTGCCAGCAGCCAAGATCGCAGGGGTGGCTACACCTTC.

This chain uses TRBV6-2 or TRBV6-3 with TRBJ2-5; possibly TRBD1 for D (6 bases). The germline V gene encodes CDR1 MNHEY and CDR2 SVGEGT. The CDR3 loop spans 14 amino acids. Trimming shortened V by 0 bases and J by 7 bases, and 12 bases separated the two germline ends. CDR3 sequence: CASSYSLEGGTQYF. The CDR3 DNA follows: TGTGCCAGCAGTTACTCCCTAGAAGGGGGGACCCAGTACTTC.

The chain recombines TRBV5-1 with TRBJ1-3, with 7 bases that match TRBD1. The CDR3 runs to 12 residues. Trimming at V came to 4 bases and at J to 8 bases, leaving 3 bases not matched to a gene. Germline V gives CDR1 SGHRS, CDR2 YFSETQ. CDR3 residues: CASSPQGDTIYF. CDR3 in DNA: TGCGCCAGCAGCCCCCAGGGGGACACCATATATTTT.

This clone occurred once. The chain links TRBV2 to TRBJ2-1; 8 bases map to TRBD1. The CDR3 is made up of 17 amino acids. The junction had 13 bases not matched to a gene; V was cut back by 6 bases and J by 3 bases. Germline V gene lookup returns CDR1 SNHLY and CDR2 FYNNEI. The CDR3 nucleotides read TGTGCCAGCAGCCCATATCGCAGGGGGCACGGCTACAATGAGCAGTTCTTC. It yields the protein CASSPYRRGHGYNEQFF. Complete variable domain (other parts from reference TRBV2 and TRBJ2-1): EPEVTQTPSHQVTQMGQEVILRCVPISNHLYFYWYRQILGQKVEFLVSFYNNEISEKSEIFDDQFSVERPDGSNFTLKIRSTKLEDSAMYFCASSPYRRGHGYNEQFFGPGTRLTVL.

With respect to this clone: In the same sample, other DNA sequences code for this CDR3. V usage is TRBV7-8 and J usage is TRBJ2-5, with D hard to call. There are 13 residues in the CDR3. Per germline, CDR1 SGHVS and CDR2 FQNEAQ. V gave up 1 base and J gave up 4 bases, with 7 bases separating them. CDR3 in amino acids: CASSLDRGETQYF. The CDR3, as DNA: TGTGCCAGCAGCTTAGACCGCGGAGAGACCCAGTACTTC. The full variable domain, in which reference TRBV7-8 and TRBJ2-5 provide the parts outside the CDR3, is GAGVSQSPRYKVAKRGQDVALRCDPISGHVSLFWYQQALGQGPEFLTYFQNEAQLDKSGLPSDRFFAERPEGSVSTLKIQRTQQEDSAVYLCASSLDRGETQYFGPGTRLLVL.

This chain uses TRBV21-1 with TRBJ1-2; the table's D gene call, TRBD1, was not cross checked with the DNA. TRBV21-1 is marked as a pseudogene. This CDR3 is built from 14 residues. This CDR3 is CASPRGQPNYGYTF. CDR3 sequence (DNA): TGTGCCAGCCCTAGGGGGCAGCCGAACTATGGCTACACCTTC.

CDR3 coding DNA: TGTGCCAGCAGAAAAGACAGGGGCACTAACTATGGCTACACCTTC. Encoded protein: CASRKDRGTNYGYTF. This chain connects TRBV5-4 to TRBJ1-2; 8 nucleotides line up with TRBD1. The junction had 6 bases not matched to a gene; V was cut back by 5 bases and J by 0 bases. Germline values: CDR1 SGHNT, CDR2 YYREEE (reference sequence). CDR3 size: 15 residues.

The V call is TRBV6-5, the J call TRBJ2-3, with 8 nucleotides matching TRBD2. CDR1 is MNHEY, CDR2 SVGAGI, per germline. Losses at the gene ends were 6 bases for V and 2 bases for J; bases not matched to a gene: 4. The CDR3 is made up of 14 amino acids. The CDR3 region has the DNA TGTGCCAGCAGGGGCGGGGGGACCACAGATACGCAGTATTTT. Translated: CASRGGGTTDTQYF.

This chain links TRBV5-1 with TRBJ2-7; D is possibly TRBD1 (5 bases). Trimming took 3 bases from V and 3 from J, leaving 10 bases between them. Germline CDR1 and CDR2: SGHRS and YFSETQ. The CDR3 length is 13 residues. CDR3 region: CASSSLGDYEQYF. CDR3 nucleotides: TGCGCCAGCAGCTCGTTAGGGGACTACGAGCAGTACTTC.

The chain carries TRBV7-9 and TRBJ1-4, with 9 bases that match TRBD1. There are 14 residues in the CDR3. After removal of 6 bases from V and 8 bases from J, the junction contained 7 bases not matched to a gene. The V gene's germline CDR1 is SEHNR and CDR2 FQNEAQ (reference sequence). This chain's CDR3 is CASSSTGGGEKLFF. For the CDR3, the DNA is TGTGCCAGCAGTTCCACAGGGGGCGGGGAAAAACTGTTTTTT.

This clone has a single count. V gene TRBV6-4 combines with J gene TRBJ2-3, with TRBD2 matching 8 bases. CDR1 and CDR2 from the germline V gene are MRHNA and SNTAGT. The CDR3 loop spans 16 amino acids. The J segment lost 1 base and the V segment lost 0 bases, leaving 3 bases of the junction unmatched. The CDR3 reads CASSDSRGGGTDTQYF. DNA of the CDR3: TGTGCCAGCAGTGACTCTCGGGGGGGAGGCACAGATACGCAGTATTTT.

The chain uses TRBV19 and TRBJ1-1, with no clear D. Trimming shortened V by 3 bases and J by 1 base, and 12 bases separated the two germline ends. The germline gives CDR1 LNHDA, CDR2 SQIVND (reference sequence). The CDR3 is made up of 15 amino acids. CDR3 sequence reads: CASSIVERENTEAFF. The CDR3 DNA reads TGTGCCAGTAGTATCGTTGAGCGAGAGAACACTGAAGCTTTCTTT. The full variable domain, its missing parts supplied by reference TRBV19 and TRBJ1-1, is DGGITQSPKYLFRKEGQNVTLSCEQNLNHDAMYWYRQDPGQGLRLIYYSQIVNDFQKGDIAEGYSVSREKKESFPLTVTSAQKNPTAFYLCASSIVERENTEAFFGQGTRLTVV.

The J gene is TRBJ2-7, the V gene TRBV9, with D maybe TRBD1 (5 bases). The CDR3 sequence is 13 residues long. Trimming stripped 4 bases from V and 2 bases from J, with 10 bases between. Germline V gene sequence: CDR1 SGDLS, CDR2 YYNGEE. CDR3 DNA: TGTGCCAGCAGCCAGGGCCTCCCCTACGAGCAGTACTTC. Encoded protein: CASSQGLPYEQYF.

The CDR3 reads CASSRPGGMGYGYTF. CDR3 nucleotides: TGTGCCAGCTCACGTCCAGGGGGCATGGGCTATGGCTACACCTTC. The rearrangement links TRBV18 to TRBJ1-2, with 8 bases fitting TRBD1. This CDR3 contains 15 residues. Germline V CDR1 and CDR2: KGHSH, LQKENI. J lost 4 bases, V lost 4 bases, and 8 bases had no gene match.

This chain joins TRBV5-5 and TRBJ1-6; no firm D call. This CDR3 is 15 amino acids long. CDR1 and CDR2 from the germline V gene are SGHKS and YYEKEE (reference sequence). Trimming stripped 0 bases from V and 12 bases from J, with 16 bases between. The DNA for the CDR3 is TGTGCCAGCAGCTTGGTAGGAGGGCAGCTACTACCCCTCCACTTT. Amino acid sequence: CASSLVGGQLLPLHF. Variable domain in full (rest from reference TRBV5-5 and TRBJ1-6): DAGVTQSPTHLIKTRGQQVTLRCSPISGHKSVSWYQQVLGQGPQFIFQYYEKEERGRGNFPDRFSARQFPNYSSELNVNALLLGDSALYLCASSLVGGQLLPLHFGNGTRLTVT.

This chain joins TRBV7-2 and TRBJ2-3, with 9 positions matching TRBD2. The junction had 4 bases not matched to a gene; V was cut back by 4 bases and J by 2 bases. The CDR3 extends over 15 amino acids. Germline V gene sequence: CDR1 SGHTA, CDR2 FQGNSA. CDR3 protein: CASSSSGAYTDTQYF. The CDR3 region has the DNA TGTGCCAGCAGCTCTAGCGGGGCCTACACAGATACGCAGTATTTT.

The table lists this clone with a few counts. The CDR3 protein is CASRQNRTSGRTTAGEQYF. CDR3 sequence (DNA): TGTGCCAGCAGACAAAACCGGACTAGCGGGAGGACAACCGCGGGGGAGCAGTACTTC. The rearrangement joins TRBV11-2 to TRBJ2-7, with 14 bases matching TRBD2. J was trimmed by 7 bases and V by 6 bases; bases with no gene match: 20. Germline V CDR1 and CDR2: SGHAT, FQNNGV. The CDR3 spans 19 residues.

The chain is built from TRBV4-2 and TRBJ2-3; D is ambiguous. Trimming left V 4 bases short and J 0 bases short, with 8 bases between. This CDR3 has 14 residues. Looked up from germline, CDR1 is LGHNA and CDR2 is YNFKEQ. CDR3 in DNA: TGTGCCAGCAGCCGTGAGCTTAGCACAGATACGCAGTATTTT. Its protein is CASSRELSTDTQYF.